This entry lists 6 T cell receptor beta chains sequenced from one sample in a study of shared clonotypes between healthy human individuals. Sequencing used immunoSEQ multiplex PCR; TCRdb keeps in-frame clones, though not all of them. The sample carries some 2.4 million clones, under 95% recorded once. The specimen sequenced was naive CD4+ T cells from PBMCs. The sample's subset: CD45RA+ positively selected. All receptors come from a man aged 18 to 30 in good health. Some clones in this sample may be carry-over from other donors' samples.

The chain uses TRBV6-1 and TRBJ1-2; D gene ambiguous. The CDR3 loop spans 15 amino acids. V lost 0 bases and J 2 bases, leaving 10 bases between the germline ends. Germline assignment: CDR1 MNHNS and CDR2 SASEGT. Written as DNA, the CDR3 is TGTGCCAGCAGTGAAGCGTTGAAAGCCAACTATGGCTACACCTTC. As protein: CASSEALKANYGYTF.

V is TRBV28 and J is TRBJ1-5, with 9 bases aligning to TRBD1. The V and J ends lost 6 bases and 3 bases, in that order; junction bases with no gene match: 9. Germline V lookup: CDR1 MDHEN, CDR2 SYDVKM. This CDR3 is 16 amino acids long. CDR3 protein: CASSQRTGVINQPQHF. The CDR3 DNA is TGTGCCAGCAGCCAGCGGACAGGGGTTATCAATCAGCCCCAGCATTTT.

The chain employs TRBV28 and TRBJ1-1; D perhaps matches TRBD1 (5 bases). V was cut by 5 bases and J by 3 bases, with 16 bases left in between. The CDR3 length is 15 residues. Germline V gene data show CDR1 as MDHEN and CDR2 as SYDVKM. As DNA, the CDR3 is TGTGCCAGCAGTCCCCCCAGGGCGCGGTACACTGAAGCTTTCTTT. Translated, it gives CASSPPRARYTEAFF.

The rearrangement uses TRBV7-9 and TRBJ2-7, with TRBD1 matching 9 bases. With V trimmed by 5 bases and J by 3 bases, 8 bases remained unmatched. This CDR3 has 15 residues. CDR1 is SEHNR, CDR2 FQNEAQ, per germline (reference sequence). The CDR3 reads CASSGPGQGIYEQYF. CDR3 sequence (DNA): TGTGCCAGCAGCGGTCCGGGACAGGGAATCTACGAGCAGTACTTC.

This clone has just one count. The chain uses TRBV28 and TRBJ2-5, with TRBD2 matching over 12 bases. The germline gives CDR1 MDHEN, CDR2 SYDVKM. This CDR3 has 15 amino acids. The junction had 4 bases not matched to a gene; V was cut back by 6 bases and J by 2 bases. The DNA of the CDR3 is TGTGCCAGCAGAATCGGGACTAGCGGGCAAGAGACCCAGTACTTC. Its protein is CASRIGTSGQETQYF.

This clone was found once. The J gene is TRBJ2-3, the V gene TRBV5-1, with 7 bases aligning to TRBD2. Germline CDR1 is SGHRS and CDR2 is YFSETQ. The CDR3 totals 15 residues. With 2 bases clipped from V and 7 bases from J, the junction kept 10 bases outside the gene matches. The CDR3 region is CASSFIVAGENTQYF. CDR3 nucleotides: TGCGCCAGCAGCTTTATTGTTGCGGGGGAGAATACGCAGTATTTT. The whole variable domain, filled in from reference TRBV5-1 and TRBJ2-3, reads KAGVTQTPRYLIKTRGQQVTLSCSPISGHRSVSWYQQTPGQGLQFLFEYFSETQRNKGNFPGRFSGRQFSNSRSEMNVSTLELGDSALYLCASSFIVAGENTQYFGPGTRLTVL.